This TCR beta chain derives from a study of Graves' ophthalmopathy and Graves' hyperthyroidism (dated by TCRdb to the late 2010s). About the full investigation: Peripheral blood was collected at initial diagnosis, before any treatment. The study used TCR beta repertoire signatures to distinguish Graves' ophthalmopathy from Graves' hyperthyroidism and to predict progression to ophthalmopathy. In total, 135 blood samples were TCR-sequenced: some 40 ophthalmopathy, some 75 hyperthyroidism and about 17 hyperthyroidism-to-ophthalmopathy patients. To explore V-J signatures that separate ophthalmopathy from hyperthyroidism, a discovery set of around 97 patients was enrolled, consisting of under 50 with ophthalmopathy and 55 to 65 with stable hyperthyroidism. For independent validation, a separate cohort was made up of approximately 19 hyperthyroidism patients plus 17 patients who later progressed from hyperthyroidism to ophthalmopathy. In about six hyperthyroidism patients, the T-cell repertoires found in thyroid tissue were compared with those found in blood. Following sample collection, hyperthyroidism patients were given methimazole at a starting dose of 30 mg daily, and ophthalmopathy patients were given high-dose intravenous methylprednisolone.

Patients with ophthalmopathy had moderately to severely active disease, with a Clinical Activity Score of 3 or more, a NOSPECS grade of 4 or more, and a disease duration of less than 3 months. Anyone with other autoimmune diseases, uncontrolled infections, pregnancy or lactation was excluded from the study. Diagnosis relied on clinical symptoms, serum thyroxine, TRAb, thyroid ultrasound and orbital computed tomography. PBMCs were isolated from about 10 ml of fresh peripheral blood by Ficoll-Paque density gradient centrifugation. Trizol reagent was used to extract the total RNA, and its quality was then checked on an Agilent 2100 Bioanalyzer. What the study reported, not specific to this receptor: Ophthalmopathy was separated from stable hyperthyroidism by the 13-signature model with roughly 87% sensitivity and roughly 82% specificity in cross-validation and with 80%/75% in the test set. Sample size was not statistically predetermined, and group allocation was not concealed from the investigators. Most of the expanded thyroid clonotypes with a frequency above 0.001 were also detected in blood, and it was suggested that the thyroid immune response may be reflected by blood repertoires. In validation, the model predicted ophthalmopathy progression with roughly 68% sensitivity and about 77% specificity; 12 predicted patients were CT-confirmed with GO in a median of 6.5 months.

For repertoire sequencing, TCR beta CDR3 regions were amplified from RNA transcripts. The first round was an RT-PCR using HTBI primers with the Qiagen OneStep RT-PCR kit, and this first round was followed by a second-round multiplex PCR, then size selection and purification. Libraries were sequenced on an Illumina HiSeq2000 using paired-end 100 bp reads. The authors processed their data as follows. SOAPnuke was used for read processing, and reads with adapters, uncalled bases, a mean Phred below 15, or no exact constant-primer or identifier match were discarded. COPE v1.2.5 was used to merge the high-quality paired reads. Each unique nucleotide sequence was treated as a clonotype, and MiTCR v1.1 was used to align the clonotypes to the IMGT TRB V, D and J references. Only V-J combinations with frequency above 0.0001 were analysed, covering around 99% of repertoires. For each V-J combination, a TCR clonal expansion and chaos score was defined as F50 clonal expansion divided by the chaos observed in the TCRdist matrix. Welch's t-statistics and random forest were used to reduce the features to approximately 13 V-J combinations, which were then used as input to a naive Bayes classifier. The Morisita-Horn index was used to measure how similar the thyroid and blood repertoires were. The public reads were reprocessed in TCRdb via fastp at Q25 and MiXCR, keeping in-frame beta chains. Under each unique CDR3 protein, matching rows form one entry showing the most common genes and DNA. For this entry, the V and J calls and clone size follow TCRdb and not the study's own pipeline. Here the sample has around 670,000 distinct CDR3 sequences; 40% occur a single time. Jointly, the top ten make up roughly 45% of the sample.

CDR1 and CDR2 (SGHTA, FQGNSA) derive from the germline V gene. Including cysteine and phenylalanine, the CDR3 has 14 amino acids. The DNA shown is the 42-base CDR3, in frame from base 1. V drops 5 bases and J drops 7 bases, leaving 17 bases in between. As concerns this clonotype: Its antigen is currently not known. Base quality data are lacking; no much larger clone is found one base away.

The sequence joins TRBV7-2 to TRBJ2-5, with no confident D gene call. This sequence originates from an adult man with Graves' ophthalmopathy. The sequenced material came from peripheral blood. The DNA reads as follows: TGTGCCAGCAGCCCTGGGCCCCTTGCCTCGACCCAGTACTTC. This codes for CASSPGPLASTQYF.